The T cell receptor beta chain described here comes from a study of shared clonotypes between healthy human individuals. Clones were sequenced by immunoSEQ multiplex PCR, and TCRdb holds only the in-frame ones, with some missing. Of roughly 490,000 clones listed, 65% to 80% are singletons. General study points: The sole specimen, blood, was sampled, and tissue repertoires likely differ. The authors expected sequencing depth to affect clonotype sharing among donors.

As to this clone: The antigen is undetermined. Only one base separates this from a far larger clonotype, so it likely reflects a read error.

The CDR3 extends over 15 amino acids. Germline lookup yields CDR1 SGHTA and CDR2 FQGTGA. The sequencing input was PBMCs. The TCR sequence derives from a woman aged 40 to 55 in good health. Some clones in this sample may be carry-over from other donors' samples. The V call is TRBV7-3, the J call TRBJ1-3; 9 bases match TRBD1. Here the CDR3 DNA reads TGTGCCAGCAGCGGGACAGGGACCTCTGGAAACACCACATATTTT. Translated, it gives CASSGTGTSGNTTYF.